The 5 T cell receptor beta chains in this list originate from one sample, sequenced in a study of blood T cells in healthy people across ages. Through a sample-barcoded 5' primer and a J-beta primer mix, a second PCR was run for 7 to 11 cycles. TCRdb recomputed calls from the 5' RACE reads with MiXCR, one row per CDR3 protein. The data show about 630,000 distinct CDR3 sequences, under 25% seen once. Sequencing was carried out using blood. The origin of the receptors is a man between 65 and 85 years old in good health.

This clonotype has a count of ten or more. The chain couples TRBV10-3 to TRBJ2-5; D gene ambiguous. Trimming left V 2 bases short and J 2 bases short, with 3 bases between. This CDR3 is built from 12 residues. Germline CDR1 reads ENHRY; CDR2 reads SYGVKD. In DNA, the CDR3 is TGTGCCATCAGTGAGACTCAAGAGACCCAGTACTTC. Translating it yields CAISETQETQYF.

There are a few counts of this clonotype. The chain uses TRBV10-3 and TRBJ2-2; 9 positions match TRBD1. The germline V gene encodes CDR1 ENHRY and CDR2 SYGVKD. The CDR3 is 13 residues long. After removal of 10 bases from V and 4 bases from J, the junction contained 4 bases not matched to a gene. CDR3: CATRDRATGELFF. The CDR3 DNA reads as TGTGCCACCCGGGACAGGGCCACCGGGGAGCTGTTTTTT.

The V call is TRBV25-1, the J call TRBJ2-7, with TRBD2 identical over 7 bases. This CDR3 comprises 14 residues. The junction had 7 bases not matched to a gene; V was cut back by 6 bases and J by 2 bases. Per the germline V gene, CDR1 is MGHDK and CDR2 is SYGVNS. CDR3: CASSGRTSPYEQYF. CDR3 nucleotides: TGTGCCAGCAGCGGCAGGACTAGTCCCTACGAGCAGTACTTC.

This chain connects TRBV29-1 to TRBJ2-5, with TRBD1 matching 7 bases. The germline V gene encodes CDR1 SQVTM and CDR2 ANQGSEA. V shed 7 bases, J shed 4 bases, and the junction held 12 bases outside the gene matches. The CDR3 length is 14 residues. CDR3 in DNA: TGCAGCGCTGATAGGGACAGTGTAAGAGAGACCCAGTACTTC. Residues: CSADRDSVRETQYF.

The J gene is TRBJ2-5, the V gene TRBV5-1, with a tentative D call TRBD1 (6 bases). The length of the CDR3 is 15 residues. The V gene lost 3 bases and the J gene lost 1 base, with 13 bases spanning the gap. Germline V CDR1 and CDR2: SGHRS, YFSETQ. As DNA, the CDR3 is TGCGCCAGCAGCTCAACACAGGGTGCCCAAGAGACCCAGTACTTC. Its translation: CASSSTQGAQETQYF.